A single sample gave rise to the 32 T cell receptor beta chains below, sequenced in a study of T cell responses to AZD1222 COVID-19 vaccine. This table comes from immunoSEQ multiplex PCR, and its TCRdb copy is limited to in-frame clones, with some not included. Of around 54,000 clones in the sample, around nine tenths were seen once. The sequences come from peripheral blood, collected 28 days after the second AZD1222 dose. The receptors were sampled from an adult who received the AZD1222 COVID-19 vaccine.

CDR3 loop: CASSLVGYNEQFF. DNA of the CDR3: TGTGCCAGCAGCTTAGTTGGTTATAATGAGCAGTTCTTC. This chain joins TRBV7-9 and TRBJ2-1; no firm D call. Germline V CDR1 and CDR2: SEHNR, FQNEAQ (reference sequence). V was trimmed by 1 base and J by 7 bases, leaving 8 bases between them. This CDR3 is 13 amino acids long.

V usage is TRBV7-2 and J usage is TRBJ2-1, with 11 bases lining up with TRBD2. CDR1 and CDR2 from the germline V gene are SGHTA and FQGNSA. The CDR3 is 16 residues long. With V trimmed by 3 bases and J by 5 bases, 6 bases remained unmatched. This CDR3 is CASSFPTSGTNNEQFF. As DNA, the CDR3 is TGTGCCAGCAGCTTCCCGACTAGCGGGACAAACAATGAGCAGTTCTTC.

The chain carries TRBV6-5 and TRBJ1-1; 9 bases line up with TRBD1. V dropped 8 bases and J dropped 1; count of bases not matched to a gene: 8. This CDR3 is built from 15 residues. CDR1 and CDR2 (germline): MNHEY, SVGAGI. This CDR3 reads CASLPGQGANTEAFF. In DNA form, the CDR3 reads TGTGCCAGCCTACCGGGACAGGGTGCGAACACTGAAGCTTTCTTT.

This sequence joins TRBV27 and TRBJ1-2; TRBD1 matches at 8 bases. The CDR3 totals 15 residues. V shed 5 bases and J 4 bases; nucleotides not matched to a gene: 9. Germline CDR1 MNHEY, CDR2 SMNVEV (reference sequence). The CDR3 nucleotides read TGTGCCAGCAGTGCGCGGACAGGGTTGGGCTATGGCTACACCTTC. Translation gives CASSARTGLGYGYTF.

The rearrangement joins TRBV27 to TRBJ2-1; 7 bases are a match to TRBD1. V lost 0 bases to trimming and J lost 4 bases; unmatched junction nucleotides: 12. Germline-derived CDR1 and CDR2 are MNHEY and SMNVEV (reference sequence). The CDR3 runs 18 residues. This CDR3 reads CASSLSGFGTAKYNEQFF. In DNA, the CDR3 is TGTGCCAGCAGTTTATCAGGGTTCGGGACAGCAAAATACAATGAGCAGTTCTTC.

The chain joins TRBV7-9 to TRBJ2-5; TRBD1 might be the D (6 bases). V dropped 2 bases and J dropped 3 bases, with 10 bases sitting between them. The CDR3 has 14 residues. Germline CDR1 is SEHNR and CDR2 is FQNEAQ (reference sequence). The CDR3 protein is CASSLPPGEETQYF. CDR3 nucleotides: TGTGCCAGCAGCTTACCCCCAGGGGAAGAGACCCAGTACTTC. Supplemented by reference TRBV7-9 and TRBJ2-5, the full variable domain reads DTGVSQNPRHKITKRGQNVTFRCDPISEHNRLYWYRQTLGQGPEFLTYFQNEAQLEKSRLLSDRFSAERPKGSFSTLEIQRTEQGDSAMYLCASSLPPGEETQYFGPGTRLLVL.

This chain links TRBV2 with TRBJ1-5; D is undetermined. V lost 5 bases and J lost 5, with 16 bases in between. Germline lookup yields CDR1 SNHLY and CDR2 FYNNEI. The CDR3 consists of 15 residues. The CDR3 DNA reads TGTGCCAGCAGTCCCGATCGCCGGGCCCATCAGCCCCAGCATTTT. Amino acid sequence: CASSPDRRAHQPQHF.

The chain links TRBV11-3 to TRBJ2-7, with D maybe TRBD1 (5 bases). V lost 2 bases, J lost 4 bases, and 12 bases lay in between. The CDR3 has 14 residues. Germline V gives CDR1 SGHNT, CDR2 YENEEA. The chain's CDR3 is CASSLRWQGYEQYF. The CDR3 bases are TGTGCCAGCAGCTTAAGGTGGCAGGGATACGAGCAGTACTTC.

The genes are TRBV21-1 and TRBJ2-7; TRBD1, the D gene given by the table, was not confirmed from the DNA. TRBV21-1 is a listed pseudogene. CDR3 length: 14 amino acids. DNA of the CDR3: TGTGCCAGCCGCGACAGGGGTTGGGCCTACGAGCAGTACTTC. Translation gives CASRDRGWAYEQYF.

This rearrangement joins TRBV27 to TRBJ2-3, with unresolved D. CDR1 is MNHEY and CDR2 is SMNVEV in the germline V gene (reference sequence). Trimming stripped 4 bases from V and 6 bases from J, with 17 bases between. This CDR3 region has 15 residues. CDR3 sequence: CASSSSTRMTDTQYF. The CDR3 region has the DNA TGTGCCAGCAGTTCCTCGACACGTATGACCGATACGCAGTATTTT.

This sequence joins TRBV29-1 and TRBJ1-3, with a tentative D call TRBD1 (6 bases). The CDR3 loop spans 15 amino acids. The V end was cut by 3 bases, the J end by 0 bases, with 12 bases between. CDR1 SQVTM and CDR2 ANQGSEA come from the germline V gene. The CDR3 reads CSVDFQGISGNTIYF. Written as DNA, the CDR3 is TGCAGCGTTGACTTTCAGGGGATCTCTGGAAACACCATATATTTT.

This chain links TRBV7-9 with TRBJ1-5, with D maybe TRBD1 (6 bases). The CDR3 loop spans 14 amino acids. The V and J ends lost 7 bases and 3 bases respectively, with 13 bases between them. Germline CDR1 is SEHNR and CDR2 is FQNEAQ (reference sequence). The CDR3 sequence: CASNRGADNQPQHF. The CDR3 coding sequence is TGTGCCAGCAACCGGGGGGCAGACAATCAGCCCCAGCATTTT. The whole variable domain, filled in from reference TRBV7-9 and TRBJ1-5, reads DTGVSQNPRHKITKRGQNVTFRCDPISEHNRLYWYRQTLGQGPEFLTYFQNEAQLEKSRLLSDRFSAERPKGSFSTLEIQRTEQGDSAMYLCASNRGADNQPQHFGDGTRLSIL.

The chain carries TRBV30 and TRBJ1-3; no reliable D call. Trimming left V 2 bases short and J 4 bases short, with 9 bases between. Germline values: CDR1 GTSNPN, CDR2 SVGIG (reference sequence). CDR3 size: 13 residues. CDR3: CAWSPTAGNTIYF. CDR3 sequence (DNA): TGTGCCTGGAGTCCTACGGCGGGAAACACCATATATTTT.

This clone was seen once. The rearrangement joins TRBV9 to TRBJ2-5; 8 bases match TRBD2. Per the germline V gene, CDR1 is SGDLS and CDR2 is YYNGEE. CDR3 length: 15 amino acids. V shed 3 bases and J 4 bases; nucleotides not matched to a gene: 8. In DNA form, the CDR3 reads TGTGCCAGCAGCGGGACCGGGACTAGAGGAGAGACCCAGTACTTC. Protein product: CASSGTGTRGETQYF.

This chain links TRBV11-2 with TRBJ2-1; 16 bases match TRBD2. CDR1 and CDR2 (germline): SGHAT, FQNNGV. CDR3 length: 18 residues. V lost 3 bases and J lost 2; bases outside the gene matches: 4. For the CDR3, the DNA is TGTGCCAGCAGCTTCCGGGGACTAGCGGGAGGGGCCTACAATGAGCAGTTCTTC. This translates into CASSFRGLAGGAYNEQFF.

The chain links TRBV28 to TRBJ2-5; either TRBD1 or TRBD2 may supply D (5 bases each). Trimming took 4 bases from V and 5 from J, leaving 26 bases between them. The CDR3 is made up of 18 amino acids. Germline V gene data show CDR1 as MDHEN and CDR2 as SYDVKM. As DNA, the CDR3 is TGTGCCAGCAGTTCATCGTTCGGCCCGGGACGGAGCCGGGAGACCCAGTACTTC. It yields the protein CASSSSFGPGRSRETQYF.

V and J are TRBV10-3 and TRBJ2-1; 9 bases align to TRBD2. Germline V gene data show CDR1 as ENHRY and CDR2 as SYGVKD. J lost 7 bases, V lost 2 bases, and 12 bases had no gene match. The CDR3 runs to 17 residues. The CDR3, as DNA: TGTGCCATCAGTGAGACACTTAAGACTAGCGGTCTAAATGAGCAGTTCTTC. The encoded protein is CAISETLKTSGLNEQFF.

This rearrangement joins TRBV7-2 to TRBJ2-7, with 7 bases matching TRBD1. V was pared by 9 bases and J by 0 bases, with 5 bases of the junction left unmatched. Germline V gene lookup returns CDR1 SGHTA and CDR2 FQGNSA. The CDR3 length is 13 residues. CDR3 DNA sequence: TGTGCCAGTAACAGGGGATACTCCTACGAGCAGTACTTC. Its translation is CASNRGYSYEQYF.

This chain links TRBV6-2 or TRBV6-3 with TRBJ1-2; the match to TRBD1 covers 7 bases. Germline trimming cut 2 bases from V and 6 bases from J; bases unmatched to any gene: 3. The CDR3 contains 13 residues. Germline V gene sequence: CDR1 MNHEY, CDR2 SVGEGT. The CDR3 bases are TGTGCCAGCAGTTACGAGGGGGCGGATGGCTACACCTTC. Protein: CASSYEGADGYTF.

The chain joins TRBV18 to TRBJ2-1; D might be TRBD2 (5 bases). Germline V gene lookup returns CDR1 KGHSH and CDR2 LQKENI. The V and J ends lost 3 bases and 2 bases respectively, with 11 bases between them. This CDR3 is built from 15 residues. CDR3 DNA: TGTGCCAGCTCACCTCGTAGCGAGACCTACAATGAGCAGTTCTTC. It specifies CASSPRSETYNEQFF.

The rearrangement uses TRBV6-5 and TRBJ2-7; D uncertain. The germline V and J ends were trimmed by 2 bases and 3 bases, with 8 bases remaining between them. Germline CDR1 MNHEY, CDR2 SVGAGI. This CDR3 spans 13 amino acids. DNA for the CDR3: TGTGCCAGCAGTTACATGCAGAACTACGAGCAGTACTTC. It is translated as CASSYMQNYEQYF.

The CDR3 sequence is CASSDLRHSSYEQYF. CDR3 DNA: TGCGCCAGCAGTGACCTCCGGCATAGCTCCTACGAGCAGTACTTC. The chain carries TRBV10-2 and TRBJ2-7; D not resolved. The germline V gene encodes CDR1 WSHSY and CDR2 SAAADI. With 3 bases removed from V and 0 bases from J, the gap between germline ends came to 12 bases. The CDR3 covers 15 residues.

This chain connects TRBV6-6 to TRBJ1-5; a weak D match, TRBD1 (6 bases). CDR3 length equals 15 residues. The germline V gene encodes CDR1 MNHNY and CDR2 SVGAGI (reference sequence). V was pared by 5 bases and J by 2 bases, with 13 bases between. This CDR3 reads CASSQEGVGNQPQHF. DNA for the CDR3: TGTGCCAGCAGTCAAGAGGGGGTCGGCAATCAGCCCCAGCATTTT.

This clone was observed once. A read error may produce the germline difference seen at one junction end. The V gene is TRBV5-1, the J gene TRBJ1-3, with 10 bases identical to TRBD1. Germline CDR1 reads SGHRS; CDR2 reads YFSETQ. The CDR3 consists of 19 residues. CDR3 in amino acids: CASSLDQPRGQGLGNTIYF. CDR3 nucleotides: TGTGCCAGCAGCTTAGACCAACCCCGGGGACAGGGGCTTGGAAACACCATATATTTT.

The J gene is TRBJ1-2, the V gene TRBV19, with unresolved D. Germline lookup yields CDR1 LNHDA and CDR2 SQIVND (reference sequence). Between the trimmed V and J ends, which lost 7 bases and 3 bases, there was a span of 9 bases. CDR3 length: 12 amino acids. The CDR3: CASNQRDYGYTF. The CDR3 DNA is TGTGCCAGTAACCAGAGAGACTATGGCTACACCTTC.

The rearrangement links TRBV15 to TRBJ1-4, with 8 bases identical to TRBD1. Germline assignment: CDR1 LNHNV and CDR2 YYDKDF (reference sequence). The CDR3 runs to 16 residues. After removal of 1 base from V and 8 bases from J, the junction contained 9 bases not matched to a gene. DNA of the CDR3: TGTGCCACCAGCAGAGCTCCGGGACAGGTGGGAGAAAAACTGTTTTTT. Residues: CATSRAPGQVGEKLFF.

DNA of the CDR3: TGTGCCAGCAGTTACTCATTCGTGGACAGGTACTATGGCTACACCTTC. Protein: CASSYSFVDRYYGYTF. The rearrangement uses TRBV6-5 and TRBJ1-2, with TRBD1 identical over 7 bases. Per the germline V gene, CDR1 is MNHEY and CDR2 is SVGAGI. V lost 0 bases, J lost 3 bases, and 7 bases stayed unmatched. The CDR3 is 16 amino acids.

This clone was detected a few times. The V and J genes are TRBV4-2 and TRBJ2-7, with TRBD2 as a possible D gene (6 bases). Germline V gene sequence: CDR1 LGHNA, CDR2 YNFKEQ. The V end lost 0 bases, the J end lost 3 bases, and 15 bases lay between the germline ends. The CDR3 is 16 residues long. CDR3 DNA sequence: TGTGCCAGCAGCCAAGATGCTGGGCGGGGCTACTACGAGCAGTACTTC. The encoded protein is CASSQDAGRGYYEQYF.

J is TRBJ1-5 and V is TRBV6-6; D remains unclear. V was trimmed by 5 bases and J by 7 bases, leaving 15 bases between them. The CDR3 sequence is 14 residues long. Germline CDR1 is MNHNY and CDR2 is SVGAGI (reference sequence). For the CDR3, the DNA is TGTGCCAGCAGTCCAGACTCGTTCGGCCAGCCCCAGCATTTT. This gives the protein CASSPDSFGQPQHF.

The chain uses TRBV5-1 and TRBJ2-3, with D perhaps matching TRBD2 (6 bases). The CDR3 length is 16 residues. Germline CDR1 is SGHRS and CDR2 is YFSETQ. V lost 0 bases, J lost 3 bases, and 14 bases lay in between. The CDR3 loop reads CASSLGFSGDTDTQYF. CDR3 sequence (DNA): TGCGCCAGCAGCTTGGGCTTTTCGGGAGATACAGATACGCAGTATTTT.

V is TRBV7-2 and J is TRBJ2-7; 9 bases line up with TRBD2. The CDR3 contains 16 residues. The V segment lost 4 bases and the J segment 0 bases; nucleotides outside the gene matches: 7. Per the germline V gene, CDR1 is SGHTA and CDR2 is FQGNSA. CDR3 sequence reads: CASSYQASGISYEQYF. The CDR3 coding sequence is TGTGCCAGCAGCTACCAAGCTAGCGGGATCTCCTACGAGCAGTACTTC.

This clone appeared a single time. The rearrangement joins TRBV4-1 to TRBJ1-2; 8 bases fit TRBD1. Losses at the gene ends were 6 bases for V and 3 bases for J; bases not matched to a gene: 9. The CDR3 length is 15 residues. Germline CDR1 MGHRA, CDR2 YSYEKL. CDR3 protein: CASRPLTGVYYGYTF. CDR3 sequence (DNA): TGCGCCAGCAGACCCCTGACAGGGGTTTACTATGGCTACACCTTC.